This is a list of T cell receptor beta chains from one sample in a study of shared clonotypes between healthy human individuals. Produced via immunoSEQ multiplex PCR; TCRdb's table is partial and in-frame only. The sample holds about 2,500,000 clones, over 85% seen once. Sequencing was carried out using naive CD4+ T cells sorted from blood. These receptors were collected from a man between 18 and 35 years old in good health. The CDR3 runs from the conserved cysteine through the conserved F or W. The D gene is left open where the match is weak. Part of the rows lack a size; the others show once, few, many or a class for expanded clones.

v_gene: TRBV4-3
j_gene: TRBJ2-3
d_gene: TRBD2
abundance: once
CDR3aa: CASSRREDDTQYF
CDR3nt: TGCGCCAGCAGCCGGCGGGAGGACGATACGCAGTATTTT

v_gene: TRBV19
j_gene: TRBJ1-1
d_gene: -
abundance: -
CDR3aa: CASNIGGMNTEAFF
CDR3nt: TGTGCCAGTAACATAGGGGGTATGAACACTGAAGCTTTCTTT

v_gene: TRBV2
j_gene: TRBJ1-1
d_gene: -
abundance: -
CDR3aa: CASRPYLRTEAFF
CDR3nt: TGTGCCAGCAGACCTTACCTGAGAACTGAAGCTTTCTTT

v_gene: TRBV5-6
j_gene: TRBJ2-7
d_gene: -
abundance: -
CDR3aa: CASSLGRGGLHEQYF
CDR3nt: TGTGCCAGCAGCTTGGGTAGAGGGGGTCTCCACGAGCAGTACTTC

v_gene: TRBV28
j_gene: TRBJ2-2
d_gene: -
abundance: -
CDR3aa: CASRSTSTGELFF
CDR3nt: TGTGCCAGCAGATCTACTAGCACCGGGGAGCTGTTTTTT

v_gene: TRBV27
j_gene: TRBJ2-2
d_gene: -
abundance: -
CDR3aa: CASTWGRGDTGELFF
CDR3nt: TGTGCCAGCACCTGGGGCAGGGGAGACACCGGGGAGCTGTTTTTT

v_gene: TRBV20-1
j_gene: TRBJ2-7
d_gene: -
abundance: -
CDR3aa: CSARGPVEQYF
CDR3nt: TGCAGTGCCCGGGGCCCGGTCGAGCAGTACTTC

v_gene: TRBV6-5
j_gene: TRBJ1-1
d_gene: -
abundance: -
CDR3aa: CASSYEGNTEAFF
CDR3nt: TGTGCCAGCAGTTACGAGGGGAACACTGAAGCTTTCTTT

v_gene: TRBV28
j_gene: TRBJ1-2
d_gene: -
abundance: -
CDR3aa: CASSSTRDGYTF
CDR3nt: TGTGCCAGCAGTTCAACACGGGACGGCTACACCTTC

v_gene: TRBV25-1
j_gene: TRBJ1-1
d_gene: -
abundance: -
CDR3aa: CASSELGPGAEAFF
CDR3nt: TGTGCCAGCAGTGAATTGGGCCCGGGGGCTGAAGCTTTCTTT

v_gene: TRBV28
j_gene: TRBJ2-5
d_gene: TRBD2
abundance: -
CDR3aa: CASGRTSAETQYF
CDR3nt: TGTGCCAGCGGGCGGACTAGCGCCGAGACCCAGTACTTC

v_gene: TRBV19
j_gene: TRBJ1-3
d_gene: -
abundance: -
CDR3aa: CASSTTGSTGNTIYF
CDR3nt: TGTGCCAGTAGTACCACAGGGAGTACTGGAAACACCATATATTTT

v_gene: TRBV19
j_gene: TRBJ2-2
d_gene: -
abundance: -
CDR3aa: CASTSRQGNTGELFF
CDR3nt: TGTGCCAGTACGTCCCGGCAGGGGAACACCGGGGAGCTGTTTTTT

v_gene: TRBV7-9
j_gene: TRBJ1-4
d_gene: -
abundance: -
CDR3aa: CASRRTFEKLFF
CDR3nt: TGTGCCAGCAGAAGGACGTTTGAAAAACTGTTTTTT

v_gene: TRBV7-2
j_gene: TRBJ2-5
d_gene: -
abundance: -
CDR3aa: CASSLAGRGQETQYF
CDR3nt: TGTGCCAGCAGCTTAGCGGGGAGGGGGCAAGAGACCCAGTACTTC